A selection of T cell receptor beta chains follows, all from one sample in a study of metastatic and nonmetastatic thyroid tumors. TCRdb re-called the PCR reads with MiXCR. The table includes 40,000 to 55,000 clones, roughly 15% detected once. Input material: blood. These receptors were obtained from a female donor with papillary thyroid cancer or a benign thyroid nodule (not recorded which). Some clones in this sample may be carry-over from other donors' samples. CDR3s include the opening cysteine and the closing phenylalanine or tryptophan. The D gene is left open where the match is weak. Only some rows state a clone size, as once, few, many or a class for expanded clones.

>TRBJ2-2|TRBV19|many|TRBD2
CASWKRESNTGELFF
TGTGCCAGTTGGAAGCGGGAGTCGAACACCGGGGAGCTGTTTTTT
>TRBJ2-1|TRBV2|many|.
CASTPPTTPNEQFF
TGTGCCAGCACCCCCCCCACCACCCCCAATGAGCAGTTCTTC
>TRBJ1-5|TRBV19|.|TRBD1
CASTRTGLVQPQHF
TGCGCCAGTACTCGGACAGGGTTAGTTCAGCCCCAGCATTTT
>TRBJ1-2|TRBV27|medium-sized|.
CASTPTHANGYTF
TGTGCCAGCACTCCTACCCACGCTAACGGCTACACCTTC
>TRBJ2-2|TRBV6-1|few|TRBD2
CVSRGRKGLARAGELFF
TGTGTCAGCAGGGGTCGTAAGGGACTAGCGAGAGCCGGGGAGCTGTTTTTT
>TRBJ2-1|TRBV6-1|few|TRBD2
CASSEEAGIYNEQFF
TGCGCCAGCAGTGAAGAAGCGGGAATCTACAATGAGCAGTTCTTC
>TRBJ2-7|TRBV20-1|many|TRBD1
CSALRQGLIYEQYF
TGCAGTGCTCTAAGACAGGGCCTTATCTACGAGCAGTACTTC
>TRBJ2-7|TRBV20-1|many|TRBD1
CSASTGVGSYEQYF
TGCAGTGCTTCGACAGGGGTGGGATCCTACGAGCAGTACTTC
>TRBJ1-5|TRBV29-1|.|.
CSVSWGSGQPQHF
TGCAGCGTGTCATGGGGGTCAGGACAGCCCCAGCATTTT
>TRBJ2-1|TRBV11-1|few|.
CASILGGVPRTPNNEQFF
TGTGCCAGCATCTTAGGGGGGGTGCCCCGGACACCCAACAATGAGCAGTTCTTC
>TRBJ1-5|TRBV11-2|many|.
CASSLWQGSWNQPQHF
TGTGCCAGCAGCTTATGGCAGGGATCGTGGAATCAGCCCCAGCATTTT
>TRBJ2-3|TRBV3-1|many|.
CASSQDGADTQYF
TGTGCCAGCAGCCAAGATGGCGCAGATACGCAGTATTTT
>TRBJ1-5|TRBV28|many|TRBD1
CASRQTGGWGNQPQHF
TGTGCCAGCAGACAGACAGGGGGCTGGGGAAATCAGCCCCAGCATTTT
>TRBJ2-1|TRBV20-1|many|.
CSAVAGPHNEQFF
TGCAGTGCTGTGGCGGGACCCCACAATGAGCAGTTCTTC
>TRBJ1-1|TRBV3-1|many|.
CASSQAQILNTEAFF
TGTGCCAGCAGCCAAGCCCAGATTCTAAACACTGAAGCTTTCTTT
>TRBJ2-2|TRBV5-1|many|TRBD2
CASSPGRAGVGTGELFF
TGCGCCAGCAGCCCGGGACGAGCGGGAGTAGGCACCGGGGAGCTGTTTTTT
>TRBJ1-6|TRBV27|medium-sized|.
CASSGSNSPLHF
TGTGCCAGCAGTGGATCAAATTCACCCCTCCACTTT
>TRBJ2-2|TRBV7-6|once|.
CASSGSTENTGGLFF
TGTGCCAGCAGCGGGTCGACGGAGAACACCGGGGGGCTGTTTTTT
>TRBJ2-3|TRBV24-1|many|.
CATSEAGVGPQYF
TGTGCCACCAGTGAGGCCGGGGTGGGGCCGCAGTATTTT
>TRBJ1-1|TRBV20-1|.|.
CSARDPWIWGTESFF
TGCAGTGCTAGAGACCCTTGGATATGGGGCACTGAATCTTTCTTT
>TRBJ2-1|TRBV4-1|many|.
CASSHPTRSNEQFF
TGCGCCAGCAGCCACCCGACCCGTTCCAATGAGCAGTTCTTC
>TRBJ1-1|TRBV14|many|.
CASSQDSVWSEAFF
TGTGCCAGCAGCCAAGATTCTGTTTGGTCTGAAGCTTTCTTT
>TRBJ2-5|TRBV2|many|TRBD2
CASLLADVGTQYF
TGTGCCAGCCTTCTAGCGGATGTGGGGACCCAGTACTTC
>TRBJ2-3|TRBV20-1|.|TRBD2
CSATVRLAGATDTQYF
TGCAGTGCTACCGTGCGACTAGCGGGAGCCACAGATACGCAGTATTTT
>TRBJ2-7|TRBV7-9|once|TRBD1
CASAPGQAAEQYF
TGTGCCAGTGCCCCGGGACAGGCGGCAGAGCAGTACTTC
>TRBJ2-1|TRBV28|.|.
CASSSTRGSGSNGEQFF
TGTGCCAGCAGTTCGACACGGGGTAGCGGTAGTAATGGTGAGCAGTTCTTC
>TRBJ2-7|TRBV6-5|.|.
CASSYSIGVMSGHYEQYF
TGTGCCAGCAGTTACTCGATAGGCGTGATGTCAGGCCATTACGAGCAGTACTTC
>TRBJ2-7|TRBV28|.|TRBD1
CASSLPGTDYEQYF
TGTGCCAGCAGCCTACCCGGGACAGATTACGAGCAGTACTTC
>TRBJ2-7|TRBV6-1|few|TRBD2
CASSRGAGGPGEQYF
TGTGCCAGCAGTAGGGGGGCGGGAGGGCCAGGAGAGCAGTACTTC
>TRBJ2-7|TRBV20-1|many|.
CSARGPEAGRHYEQYF
TGCAGTGCTAGAGGTCCTGAGGCGGGACGCCACTACGAGCAGTACTTC
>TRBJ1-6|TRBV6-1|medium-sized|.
CASSALSGSETPLHF
TGTGCCAGCAGTGCCCTATCCGGATCTGAGACACCCCTCCACTTT
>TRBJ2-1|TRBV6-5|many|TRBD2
CASSYSLAGGQDEQFF
TGTGCCAGCAGTTACTCACTAGCGGGAGGGCAGGATGAGCAGTTCTTC
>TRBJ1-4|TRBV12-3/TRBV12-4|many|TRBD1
CASSFSRGLSALNEKLFF
TGTGCCAGCAGTTTTTCGAGGGGGCTCTCTGCCCTTAATGAAAAACTGTTTTTT
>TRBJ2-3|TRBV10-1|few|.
CASSDDAGPKDTQYF
TGCGCCAGCAGTGATGATGCGGGGCCCAAAGATACACAGTATTTT
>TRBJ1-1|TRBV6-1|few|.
CASSETGIGTMNTEAFF
TGTGCCAGCAGTGAGACCGGGATTGGAACGATGAACACTGAAGCTTTCTTT
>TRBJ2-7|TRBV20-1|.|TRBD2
CSAETNLAGSSSYEQYF
TGTAGTGCTGAAACCAACTTAGCGGGCAGCAGCTCCTACGAGCAGTATTTC
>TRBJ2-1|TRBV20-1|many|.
CRPRAGTYNEQFF
TGCAGACCTAGGGCCGGGACCTACAATGAGCAGTTCTTC
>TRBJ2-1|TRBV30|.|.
CAWSSLGVVYNEQFF
TGTGCCTGGAGTTCCCTCGGGGTCGTCTACAATGAGCAGTTCTTC